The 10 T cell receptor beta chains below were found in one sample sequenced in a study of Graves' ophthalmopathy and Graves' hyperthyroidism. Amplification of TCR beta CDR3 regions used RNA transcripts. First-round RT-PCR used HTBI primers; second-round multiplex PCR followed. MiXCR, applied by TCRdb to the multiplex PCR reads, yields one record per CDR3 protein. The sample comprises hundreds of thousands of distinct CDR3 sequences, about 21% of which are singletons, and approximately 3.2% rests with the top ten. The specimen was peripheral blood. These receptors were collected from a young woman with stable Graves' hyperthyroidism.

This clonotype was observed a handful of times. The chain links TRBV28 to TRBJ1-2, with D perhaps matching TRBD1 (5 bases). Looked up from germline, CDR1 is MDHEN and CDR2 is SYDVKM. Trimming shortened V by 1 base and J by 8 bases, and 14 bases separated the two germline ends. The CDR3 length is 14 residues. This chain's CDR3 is CASSLSGSGRGYTF. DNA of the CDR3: TGTGCCAGCAGTTTATCAGGGAGCGGCAGGGGCTACACCTTC.

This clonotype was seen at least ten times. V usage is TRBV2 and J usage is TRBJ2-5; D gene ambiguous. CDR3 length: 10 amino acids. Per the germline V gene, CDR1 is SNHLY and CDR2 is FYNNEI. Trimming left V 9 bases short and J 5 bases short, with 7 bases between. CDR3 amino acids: CASSWETQYF. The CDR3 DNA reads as TGTGCCAGTAGTTGGGAGACCCAGTACTTC. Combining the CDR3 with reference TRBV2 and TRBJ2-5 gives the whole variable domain EPEVTQTPSHQVTQMGQEVILRCVPISNHLYFYWYRQILGQKVEFLVSFYNNEISEKSEIFDDQFSVERPDGSNFTLKIRSTKLEDSAMYFCASSWETQYFGPGTRLLVL.

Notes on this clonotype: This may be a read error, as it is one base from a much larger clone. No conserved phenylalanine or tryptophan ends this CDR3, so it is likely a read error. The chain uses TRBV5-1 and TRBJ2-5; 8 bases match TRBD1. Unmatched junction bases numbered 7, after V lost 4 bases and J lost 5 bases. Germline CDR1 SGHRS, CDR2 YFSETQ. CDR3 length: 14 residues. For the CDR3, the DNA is TGCGCCAGCAGCCAGGACGGACAGGGCGAGACCCAGTACTCC. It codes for CASSQDGQGETQYS.

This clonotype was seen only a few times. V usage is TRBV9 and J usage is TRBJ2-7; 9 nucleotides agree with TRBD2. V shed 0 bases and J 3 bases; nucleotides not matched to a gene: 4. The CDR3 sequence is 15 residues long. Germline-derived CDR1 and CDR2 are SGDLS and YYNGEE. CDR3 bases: TGTGCCAGCAGCGTAGCGTTAGCGGGAGTCTACGAGCAGTACTTC. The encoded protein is CASSVALAGVYEQYF.

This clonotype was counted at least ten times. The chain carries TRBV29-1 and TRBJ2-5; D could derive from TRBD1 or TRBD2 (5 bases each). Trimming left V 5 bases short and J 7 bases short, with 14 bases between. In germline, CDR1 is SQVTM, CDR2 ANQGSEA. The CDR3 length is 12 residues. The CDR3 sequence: CSVRDPGGTQYF. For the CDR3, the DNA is TGCAGCGTTCGCGACCCTGGGGGGACCCAGTACTTC.

The CDR3 sequence is CASSFRTGTADSGANVLTF. The CDR3 DNA is TGTGCCAGCAGCTTTCGCACCGGGACGGCAGATTCTGGGGCCAACGTCCTGACTTTC. The rearrangement links TRBV7-9 to TRBJ2-6; perhaps D is TRBD1 or TRBD2 (5 bases each). The CDR3 loop spans 19 amino acids. The V gene lost 3 bases and the J gene lost 1 base, with 19 bases spanning the gap. The germline V gene encodes CDR1 SEHNR and CDR2 FQNEAQ (reference sequence).

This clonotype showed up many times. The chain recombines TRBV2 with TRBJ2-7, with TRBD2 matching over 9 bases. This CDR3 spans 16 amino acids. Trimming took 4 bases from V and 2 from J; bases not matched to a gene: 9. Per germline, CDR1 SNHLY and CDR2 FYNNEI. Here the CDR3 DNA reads TGTGCCAGCAGTGCGAGTCGGGCTAGCGGGACCTACGAGCAGTACTTC. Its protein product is CASSASRASGTYEQYF.

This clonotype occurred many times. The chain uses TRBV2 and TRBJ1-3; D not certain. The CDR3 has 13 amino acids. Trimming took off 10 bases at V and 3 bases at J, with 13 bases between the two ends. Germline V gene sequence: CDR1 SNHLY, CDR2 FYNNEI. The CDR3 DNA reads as TGTGCCACCAATCAAGTGGTTGGAAACACCATATATTTT. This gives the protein CATNQVVGNTIYF.

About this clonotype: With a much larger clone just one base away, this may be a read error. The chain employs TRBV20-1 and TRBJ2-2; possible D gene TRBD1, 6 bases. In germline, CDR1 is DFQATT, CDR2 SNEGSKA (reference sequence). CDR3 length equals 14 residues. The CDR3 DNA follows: TGCAGTGCTAGACAGCCCAGGGACACCGGGGAGCTGTCTTTT. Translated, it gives CSARQPRDTGELSF.

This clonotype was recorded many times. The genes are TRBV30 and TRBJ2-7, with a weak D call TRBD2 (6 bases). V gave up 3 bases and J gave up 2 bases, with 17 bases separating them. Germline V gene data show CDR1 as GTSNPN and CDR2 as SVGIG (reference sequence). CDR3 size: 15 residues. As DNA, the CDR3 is TGTGCCTGGAGGGGCCCCGGGACTGGTACCTACGAGCAGTACTTC. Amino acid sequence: CAWRGPGTGTYEQYF. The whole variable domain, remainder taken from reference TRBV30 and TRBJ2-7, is SQTIHQWPATLVQPVGSPLSLECTVEGTSNPNLYWYRQAAGRGLQLLFYSVGIGQISSEVPQNLSASRPQDRQFILSSKKLLLSDSGFYLCAWRGPGTGTYEQYFGPGTRLTVT.